A selection of T cell receptor beta chains follows, all from one sample in a study of blood T cell repertoires in COVID-19. Some clones are missing from TCRdb's copy, which holds only in-frame ones; the method was immunoSEQ multiplex PCR. Of around 250,000 clones listed, 82% were seen once; the top ten hold 3.1%. Sequencing was done on a sample of peripheral blood. The receptor source for this set is a woman between 18 and 29 years old with acute or convalescent COVID-19. The CDR3 runs from the conserved cysteine through the conserved F or W. The order of the fields is V gene, D gene, J gene, clone size, CDR3 DNA, CDR3 protein. The D gene is left open where the match is weak. Part of the rows lack a size; the others show once, few, many or a class for expanded clones.

v_call: TRBV11-2; d_call: TRBD1; j_call: TRBJ1-1; clone_size: NA; cdr3_nt: TGTGCCAGCAGCGGGGGGACAGGAGCTTTCTTT; cdr3_aa: CASSGGTGAFF
v_call: TRBV5-1; d_call: TRBD2; j_call: TRBJ2-4; clone_size: once; cdr3_nt: TGCGCCAGCAGCCACTCCTGGGCGGGGGGAGACCCCCGCGGGGTAGCCAAAAACATTCAGTACTTC; cdr3_aa: CASSHSWAGGDPRGVAKNIQYF
v_call: TRBV6-5; d_call: TRBD1; j_call: TRBJ1-2; clone_size: NA; cdr3_nt: TGTGCCAGCAGCCCCAGACAGGGGTCGAACTATGGCTACACCTTC; cdr3_aa: CASSPRQGSNYGYTF
v_call: TRBV4-2; d_call: TRBD2; j_call: TRBJ2-3; clone_size: once; cdr3_nt: TGTGCCAGCAGTAAGGGGGCGGGAGGGGCAGATACGCAGTATTTT; cdr3_aa: CASSKGAGGADTQYF
v_call: TRBV10-3; d_call: TRBD1; j_call: TRBJ1-2; clone_size: NA; cdr3_nt: TGTGCCATCAGCGTGGGACAGTCCTATGGCTACACCTTC; cdr3_aa: CAISVGQSYGYTF
v_call: TRBV4-2; d_call: TRBD1; j_call: TRBJ2-1; clone_size: NA; cdr3_nt: TGTGCCAGCAGCCTCATTAGGGGTCAGGGGGCCTTTGAGCAGTTCTTC; cdr3_aa: CASSLIRGQGAFEQFF
v_call: TRBV11-1; d_call: TRBD2; j_call: TRBJ2-7; clone_size: NA; cdr3_nt: TGTGCCAGCAGCGAAATGACTAGCGGGGAAACCTACGAGCAGTACTTC; cdr3_aa: CASSEMTSGETYEQYF
v_call: TRBV27; d_call: TRBD2; j_call: TRBJ2-7; clone_size: NA; cdr3_nt: TGTGCCAGCAGTCCCAACGGACTAGCCCTGATCTACGAGCAGTACTTC; cdr3_aa: CASSPNGLALIYEQYF
v_call: TRBV5-5; d_call: TRBD1; j_call: TRBJ1-5; clone_size: NA; cdr3_nt: TGTGCCAGCAGCCAGGGACAGGGAGGGGCTGTGGGTCAGCCCCAGCATTTT; cdr3_aa: CASSQGQGGAVGQPQHF
v_call: TRBV6-5; d_call: NA; j_call: TRBJ1-3; clone_size: NA; cdr3_nt: TGTGCCAGCAGTTACTCACTCGCGGGCTCGGGAAACACCATATATTTT; cdr3_aa: CASSYSLAGSGNTIYF
v_call: TRBV5-5; d_call: NA; j_call: TRBJ2-7; clone_size: NA; cdr3_nt: TGTGCCAGCAGCTTGGGTAAGCGGGCCCCCTACGAGCAGTACTTC; cdr3_aa: CASSLGKRAPYEQYF
v_call: TRBV19; d_call: NA; j_call: TRBJ1-5; clone_size: NA; cdr3_nt: TGTGCCAGTAGACTCGGGGGGTTCAATCAGCCCCAGCATTTT; cdr3_aa: CASRLGGFNQPQHF
v_call: TRBV19; d_call: NA; j_call: TRBJ1-1; clone_size: NA; cdr3_nt: TGTGCCAGTAGTATTGTAGGGGACACTGAAGCTTTCTTT; cdr3_aa: CASSIVGDTEAFF
v_call: TRBV2; d_call: NA; j_call: TRBJ1-4; clone_size: NA; cdr3_nt: TGTGCCAGCAGTGGAAATCTATACCTTGAAAAACTGTTTTTT; cdr3_aa: CASSGNLYLEKLFF
v_call: TRBV5-6; d_call: NA; j_call: TRBJ2-2; clone_size: NA; cdr3_nt: TGTGCCAGCAGCTTGTCAGGGGTATACACCGGGGAGCTGTTTTTT; cdr3_aa: CASSLSGVYTGELFF
v_call: TRBV29-1; d_call: TRBD2; j_call: TRBJ2-7; clone_size: NA; cdr3_nt: TGCAGCGTTTTTGGGACTAGCGGGAGAACGTCCTACGAGCAGTACTTC; cdr3_aa: CSVFGTSGRTSYEQYF
v_call: TRBV27; d_call: TRBD2; j_call: TRBJ2-1; clone_size: NA; cdr3_nt: TGTGCCAGCGCATTGACTAGCGGGATCGATGAGCAGTTCTTC; cdr3_aa: CASALTSGIDEQFF
v_call: TRBV11-2; d_call: TRBD2; j_call: TRBJ2-7; clone_size: NA; cdr3_nt: TGTGCCACTCAGGGACTAGCGGCGCCCGGACAGTACTTC; cdr3_aa: CATQGLAAPGQYF
v_call: TRBV18; d_call: NA; j_call: TRBJ1-2; clone_size: few; cdr3_nt: TGTGCCAGCTCACCAGGGGCGCGGTATGGCTACACCTTC; cdr3_aa: CASSPGARYGYTF
v_call: TRBV6-5; d_call: NA; j_call: TRBJ2-5; clone_size: NA; cdr3_nt: TGTGCCAGCAGAACAGGGAAAGAGACCCAGTACTTC; cdr3_aa: CASRTGKETQYF
v_call: TRBV19; d_call: NA; j_call: TRBJ1-1; clone_size: NA; cdr3_nt: TGTGCCAGTAGTACTTTGGCCTCGTTCATGAACACTGAAGCTTTCTTT; cdr3_aa: CASSTLASFMNTEAFF
v_call: TRBV19; d_call: NA; j_call: TRBJ2-2; clone_size: NA; cdr3_nt: TGTGCCAGTAGTGTGTCCGGGAGATGGACCGGGGAGCTGTTTTTT; cdr3_aa: CASSVSGRWTGELFF
v_call: TRBV14; d_call: TRBD1; j_call: TRBJ2-2; clone_size: NA; cdr3_nt: TGTGCCAGCAGCCTGACAGGGCCCGGGGAGCTGTTTTTT; cdr3_aa: CASSLTGPGELFF
v_call: TRBV7-9; d_call: NA; j_call: TRBJ2-7; clone_size: NA; cdr3_nt: TGTGCCAGCAGCGGTACAGGATTATACGAGCAGTACTTC; cdr3_aa: CASSGTGLYEQYF
v_call: TRBV6-6; d_call: NA; j_call: TRBJ2-1; clone_size: NA; cdr3_nt: TGTGCCAGCAGTTACTCGAGTTTCAGGGTCAACAATGAGCAGTTCTTC; cdr3_aa: CASSYSSFRVNNEQFF
v_call: TRBV18; d_call: NA; j_call: TRBJ2-5; clone_size: NA; cdr3_nt: TGTGCCAGCTCTCAAAGCCTCCAAGAGACCCAGTACTTC; cdr3_aa: CASSQSLQETQYF
v_call: TRBV5-6; d_call: NA; j_call: TRBJ2-1; clone_size: once; cdr3_nt: TGTGCCAGCAGCTTGTGGGCCCCCTCCTACAATGAGCAGTTCTTC; cdr3_aa: CASSLWAPSYNEQFF
v_call: TRBV29-1; d_call: TRBD1; j_call: TRBJ2-1; clone_size: NA; cdr3_nt: TGCAGCGGACAGGGATGGGATGAGCAGTTCTTC; cdr3_aa: CSGQGWDEQFF
v_call: TRBV30; d_call: TRBD1; j_call: TRBJ1-2; clone_size: NA; cdr3_nt: TGTGCCGGCCTTGGACGCAGCAGGGGGCCGGGAAGGCCTTCCTTC; cdr3_aa: CAGLGRSRGPGRPSF
v_call: TRBV18; d_call: NA; j_call: TRBJ1-1; clone_size: NA; cdr3_nt: TGTGCCAGCTCATCGGACAGAGGGGCTTTCTTT; cdr3_aa: CASSSDRGAFF
v_call: TRBV6-6; d_call: TRBD2; j_call: TRBJ2-1; clone_size: NA; cdr3_nt: TGTGCCAGCGGAGTAGCGGGAGGGAACAATGAGCAGTTCTTC; cdr3_aa: CASGVAGGNNEQFF
v_call: TRBV9; d_call: NA; j_call: TRBJ1-6; clone_size: NA; cdr3_nt: TGTGCCAGCAGCCCAGGGGTGAATTCACCCCTCCACTTT; cdr3_aa: CASSPGVNSPLHF
v_call: TRBV10-3; d_call: NA; j_call: TRBJ1-2; clone_size: NA; cdr3_nt: TGTGCCATCAACGTCGTGGAGGAAGTCTATGGCTACACCTTC; cdr3_aa: CAINVVEEVYGYTF
v_call: TRBV9; d_call: TRBD2; j_call: TRBJ2-2; clone_size: NA; cdr3_nt: TGTGCCAGCAGCCCCAGCGGAGCGGGAGGTGGAACCGGGGAGCTGTTTTTT; cdr3_aa: CASSPSGAGGGTGELFF
v_call: TRBV23-1; d_call: NA; j_call: TRBJ1-6; clone_size: NA; cdr3_nt: TGCGCCAGCGGGGAACCTCTCGGGGGACCTAATTCACCCCTCCACTTT; cdr3_aa: CASGEPLGGPNSPLHF
v_call: TRBV30; d_call: NA; j_call: TRBJ1-1; clone_size: NA; cdr3_nt: TGTGCCTGGAGTGTAGGTGCAGACATTGAAGCTTTCTTT; cdr3_aa: CAWSVGADIEAFF
v_call: TRBV4-1; d_call: TRBD2; j_call: TRBJ2-3; clone_size: NA; cdr3_nt: TGCGCCAGCAGCCGACCACTAGCGGAGATCACAGATACGCAGTATTTT; cdr3_aa: CASSRPLAEITDTQYF
v_call: TRBV4-2; d_call: TRBD2; j_call: TRBJ2-5; clone_size: NA; cdr3_nt: TGTGCCAGCACCCAACCCCGTACGACTAGCGGGGGATCGTATCCCCGGCGCGGAGAGACCCAGTACTTC; cdr3_aa: CASTQPRTTSGGSYPRRGETQYF
v_call: TRBV15; d_call: TRBD2; j_call: TRBJ2-7; clone_size: NA; cdr3_nt: TGTGCCACCAGCAGAGTTCTAGCGGGCCGAGGGGAGCAGTACTTC; cdr3_aa: CATSRVLAGRGEQYF
v_call: TRBV10-2; d_call: NA; j_call: TRBJ1-3; clone_size: NA; cdr3_nt: TGCGCCAGCATGGGGGGTTCCTCTGGAAACACCATATATTTT; cdr3_aa: CASMGGSSGNTIYF
v_call: TRBV5-1; d_call: TRBD2; j_call: TRBJ2-3; clone_size: NA; cdr3_nt: TGCGCCAGCAGCCTACTCGATCAGCGGGAAATAGCAGATACGCAGTATTTT; cdr3_aa: CASSLLDQREIADTQYF
v_call: TRBV6-4; d_call: NA; j_call: TRBJ1-4; clone_size: NA; cdr3_nt: TGTGCCAGCTCCCTGACAGCAGCTAATGAAAAACTGTTTTTT; cdr3_aa: CASSLTAANEKLFF
v_call: TRBV27; d_call: NA; j_call: TRBJ2-7; clone_size: NA; cdr3_nt: TGTGCCAGCAGTGTCGGGGGGCGAAACGAGCAGTACTTC; cdr3_aa: CASSVGGRNEQYF